This T cell receptor (beta chain) was retrieved from a study of T cell repertoires in cytomegalovirus infection. TCRdb used MiXCR to reprocess the reads, holding one entry per CDR3 protein. The table lists 55,000 to 70,000 distinct CDR3 sequences, 33% of them singletons, with about three quarters in the top ten. About this clonotype itself: Its antigen is as yet unknown.

The sequenced sample was PBMCs, sequenced either directly or after in vitro stimulation (not recorded which). The TCR sequence derives from a human donor in good health (CMV status not recorded). Some clones in this sample may be carry-over from other donors' samples.

In DNA, the CDR3 is TGCAGTGCTAGAGAAGGGGGCAGGACCGGGGAGCTGTTTTTT. Protein sequence: CSAREGGRTGELFF. J is TRBJ2-2 and V is TRBV20-1, with 7 positions matching TRBD1. CDR1 and CDR2 (germline): DFQATT, SNEGSKA (reference sequence). V was pared by 0 bases and J by 5 bases, with 3 bases of the junction left unmatched. The CDR3 totals 14 residues.